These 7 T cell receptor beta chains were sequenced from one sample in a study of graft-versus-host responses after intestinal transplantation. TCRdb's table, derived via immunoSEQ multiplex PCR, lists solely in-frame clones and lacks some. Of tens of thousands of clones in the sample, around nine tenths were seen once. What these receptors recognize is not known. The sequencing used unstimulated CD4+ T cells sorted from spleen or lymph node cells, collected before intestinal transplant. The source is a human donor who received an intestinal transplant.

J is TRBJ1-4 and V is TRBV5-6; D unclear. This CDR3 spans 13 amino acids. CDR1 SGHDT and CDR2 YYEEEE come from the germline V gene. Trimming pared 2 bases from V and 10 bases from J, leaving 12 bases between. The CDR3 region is CASSFGLEGKLFF. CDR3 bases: TGTGCCAGCAGCTTCGGGCTGGAAGGAAAACTGTTTTTT.

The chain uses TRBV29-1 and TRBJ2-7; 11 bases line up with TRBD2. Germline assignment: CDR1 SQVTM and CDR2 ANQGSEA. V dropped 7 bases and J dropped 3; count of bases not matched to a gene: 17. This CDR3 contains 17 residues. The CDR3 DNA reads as TGCAGCGCCAGCGATCCCATTACTAGCGGGAGAGTCTACGAGCAGTACTTC. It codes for CSASDPITSGRVYEQYF.

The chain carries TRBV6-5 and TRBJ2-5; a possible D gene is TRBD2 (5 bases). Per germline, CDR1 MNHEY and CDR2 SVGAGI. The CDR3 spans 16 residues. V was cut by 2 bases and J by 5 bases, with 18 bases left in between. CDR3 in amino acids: CASSYESLTRRETQYF. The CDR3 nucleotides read TGTGCCAGCAGTTACGAATCCCTCACTAGACGGGAGACCCAGTACTTC.

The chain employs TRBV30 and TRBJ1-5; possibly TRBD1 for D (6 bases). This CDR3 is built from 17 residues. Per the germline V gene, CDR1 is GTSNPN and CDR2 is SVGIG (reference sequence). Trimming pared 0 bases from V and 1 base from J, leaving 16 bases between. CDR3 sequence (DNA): TGTGCCTGGAGTGTACGCAGGGGAGGCTTGAGCAATCAGCCCCAGCATTTT. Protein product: CAWSVRRGGLSNQPQHF.

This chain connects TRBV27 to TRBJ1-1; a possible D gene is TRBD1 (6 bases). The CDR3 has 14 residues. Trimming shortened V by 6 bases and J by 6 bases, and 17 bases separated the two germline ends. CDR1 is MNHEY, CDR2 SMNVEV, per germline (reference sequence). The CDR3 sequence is CASRQTGNAPEAFF. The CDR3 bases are TGTGCCAGCAGGCAAACAGGGAATGCCCCTGAAGCTTTCTTT.

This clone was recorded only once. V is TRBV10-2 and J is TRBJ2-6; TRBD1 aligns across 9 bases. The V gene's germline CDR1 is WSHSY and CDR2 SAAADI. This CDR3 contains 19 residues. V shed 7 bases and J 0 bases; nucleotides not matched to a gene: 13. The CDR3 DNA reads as TGCGCCAGCACCATATTGACAGGGGGGGACTTCTCTGGGGCCAACGTCCTGACTTTC. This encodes CASTILTGGDFSGANVLTF.

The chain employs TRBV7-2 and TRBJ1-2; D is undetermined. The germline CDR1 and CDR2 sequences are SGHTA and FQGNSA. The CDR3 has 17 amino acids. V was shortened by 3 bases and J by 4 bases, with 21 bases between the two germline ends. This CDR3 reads CASSLEYRDGKIYGYTF. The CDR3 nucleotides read TGTGCCAGCAGCTTGGAGTACAGAGACGGAAAGATCTATGGCTACACCTTC.